This T cell receptor beta chain appears in the sequencing data of a study of shared clonotypes between healthy human individuals. Study results and limitations: Clonotype sharing among the donors was expected to vary with sequencing depth.

Comments on this clone: Its antigen is not identified. The sample contains more than one DNA sequence encoding this CDR3.

The CDR3 covers 14 residues. The V end was cut by 1 base, the J end by 1 base, with 7 bases between. The germline V gene has CDR1 SGHVS and CDR2 FQNEAQ. The data were produced by immunoSEQ multiplex PCR, yet TCRdb's version contains in-frame clones alone and is incomplete. The top ten clones hold more than 10% of a sample with about half a million clones, around 80% of them seen once. This clonotype was obtained from a middle-aged woman in good health. Some clones in this sample may be carry-over from other donors' samples. Material: PBMCs. V is TRBV7-8 and J is TRBJ1-1, with D unresolved. CDR3 sequence reads: CASSLVAGNTEAFF. The CDR3 DNA reads as TGTGCCAGCAGCTTAGTAGCAGGGAACACTGAAGCTTTCTTT.